This T cell receptor (beta chain) was identified during a study of cytomegalovirus exposure and HLA in healthy donors. Findings and limits, study-wide: The authors listed 150 to 200 TCR beta chains as cytomegalovirus-associated.

This clone occurred a few times. Its target is unknown. Trimming cost V 2 bases and J 7 bases; bases outside gene matches: 2. The CDR3 sequence is 14 residues long. The V gene's germline CDR1 is MNHEY and CDR2 SVGAGI. The PCR made use of 60 Vbeta and 13 Jbeta primers. Clones were read by immunoSEQ multiplex PCR, and TCRdb kept only the in-frame ones, dropping some. The sample records 110,000 to 150,000 clones, over 8% being singletons. This chain joins TRBV6-5 and TRBJ1-6; 7 bases align to TRBD1. This sequence originates from a male donor in good health and CMV-seronegative. Sequencing was performed on PBMCs. The CDR3 here is CASSYGDSNSPLHF. The CDR3 DNA follows: TGTGCCAGCAGTTACGGGGACAGCAATTCACCCCTCCACTTT.